A single sample is the source of the 24 T cell receptor beta chains below, sequenced in a study of cytomegalovirus exposure and HLA in healthy donors. Researchers ran the PCR with 60 Vbeta and 13 Jbeta primers. Sequenced by immunoSEQ multiplex PCR; TCRdb stores in-frame clones only, minus some. The sample has about 210,000 clones, roughly three quarters seen once. Sequences were obtained from PBMCs. The receptors originated from a male donor in good health and CMV-seropositive.

The chain employs TRBV6-6 and TRBJ1-1, with D uncertain. V lost 5 bases and J 1 base, leaving 11 bases between the germline ends. CDR3 length: 14 residues. In germline, CDR1 is MNHNY, CDR2 SVGAGI (reference sequence). This CDR3 is CASSGPGGNTEAFF. Written as DNA, the CDR3 is TGTGCCAGCAGTGGGCCAGGAGGGAACACTGAAGCTTTCTTT.

This rearrangement joins TRBV28 to TRBJ1-5; 9 bases are a match to TRBD1. This CDR3 comprises 14 residues. J gave up 7 bases and V 7 bases, and 8 bases lay outside the gene matches. Germline lookup yields CDR1 MDHEN and CDR2 SYDVKM. The CDR3 spells CASTSGTGRQPQHF. In nucleotides, the CDR3 is TGTGCCAGCACCTCCGGGACAGGGAGACAGCCCCAGCATTTT. Filled out from reference TRBV28 and TRBJ1-5, the complete variable domain reads DVKVTQSSRYLVKRTGEKVFLECVQDMDHENMFWYRQDPGLGLRLIYFSYDVKMKEKGDIPEGYSVSREKKERFSLILESASTNQTSMYLCASTSGTGRQPQHFGDGTRLSIL.

V gene TRBV7-8 combines with J gene TRBJ1-5, with D perhaps TRBD1 (6 bases). The germline V and J ends were trimmed by 8 bases and 4 bases, with 15 bases remaining between them. The CDR3 contains 14 residues. Germline V gene lookup returns CDR1 SGHVS and CDR2 FQNEAQ. CDR3 bases: TGTGCCAGCCTCGGGGGCGGGGGGAATCAGCCCCAGCATTTT. Translation: CASLGGGGNQPQHF.

The rearrangement uses TRBV15 and TRBJ1-1; TRBD1 aligns across 8 bases. In germline, CDR1 is LNHNV, CDR2 YYDKDF (reference sequence). The CDR3 runs 16 residues. J gave up 7 bases and V 5 bases, and 15 bases lay outside the gene matches. The chain's CDR3 is CATSAQRAGGLGEAFF. The CDR3 DNA sequence: TGTGCCACCAGCGCCCAACGTGCAGGGGGCCTTGGTGAAGCTTTCTTT.

The chain recombines TRBV7-3 with TRBJ2-4, with 8 bases lining up with TRBD1. Trimming removed 4 bases from V and 8 bases from J; junction bases left unmatched: 22. CDR1 SGHTA and CDR2 FQGTGA come from the germline V gene. The CDR3 is made up of 19 amino acids. The CDR3 DNA sequence: TGTGCCAGCAGCTCAATAATGATGGGGCAGGGGGCGGTCGGGGACATTCAGTACTTC. This encodes CASSSIMMGQGAVGDIQYF. Based on the CDR3 plus reference TRBV7-3 and TRBJ2-4, the full variable domain is GAGVSQTPSNKVTEKGKYVELRCDPISGHTALYWYRQSLGQGPEFLIYFQGTGAADDSGLPNDRFFAVRPEGSVSTLKIQRTERGDSAVYLCASSSIMMGQGAVGDIQYFGAGTRLSVL.

The chain is built from TRBV7-9 and TRBJ2-5; the match to TRBD1 covers 7 bases. Germline values: CDR1 SEHNR, CDR2 FQNEAQ (reference sequence). V was clipped by 2 bases and J by 6 bases; unmatched bases: 3. CDR3 length: 13 residues. For the CDR3, the DNA is TGTGCCAGCAGCTTAACAGGGGAAAAGACCCAGTACTTC. Its protein product is CASSLTGEKTQYF. Full variable domain (remainder filled in from reference TRBV7-9 and TRBJ2-5): DTGVSQNPRHKITKRGQNVTFRCDPISEHNRLYWYRQTLGQGPEFLTYFQNEAQLEKSRLLSDRFSAERPKGSFSTLEIQRTEQGDSAMYLCASSLTGEKTQYFGPGTRLLVL.

The chain couples TRBV6-6 to TRBJ1-1; D may be TRBD1 (6 bases). In germline, CDR1 is MNHNY, CDR2 SVGAGI (reference sequence). Trimming stripped 6 bases from V and 4 bases from J, with 12 bases between. CDR3 size: 13 residues. CDR3: CASRYGQPTEAFF. The CDR3, as DNA: TGTGCCAGCAGATACGGACAGCCCACTGAAGCTTTCTTT.

The chain links TRBV5-6 to TRBJ1-1; D remains unclear. V was trimmed by 3 bases and J by 4 bases, leaving 16 bases between them. This CDR3 has 15 amino acids. The germline gives CDR1 SGHDT, CDR2 YYEEEE. CDR3: CASSWVRTSGTEAFF. For the CDR3, the DNA is TGTGCCAGCAGCTGGGTTCGGACTTCGGGCACTGAAGCTTTCTTT. Full variable domain (missing parts from reference TRBV5-6 and TRBJ1-1): DAGVTQSPTHLIKTRGQQVTLRCSPKSGHDTVSWYQQALGQGPQFIFQYYEEEERQRGNFPDRFSGHQFPNYSSELNVNALLLGDSALYLCASSWVRTSGTEAFFGQGTRLTVV.

The chain links TRBV7-8 to TRBJ2-1, with 7 nucleotides matching TRBD2. This CDR3 contains 15 residues. The ends lost 1 base at V and 6 bases at J; junction bases unmatched: 6. Germline V gives CDR1 SGHVS, CDR2 FQNEAQ. The CDR3 here is CASSLVGRGVNEQFF. CDR3 nucleotides: TGTGCCAGCAGCTTAGTAGGACGGGGGGTCAATGAGCAGTTCTTC.

The chain links TRBV2 to TRBJ2-5; 8 bases are a match to TRBD2. This CDR3 has 12 amino acids. Germline CDR1 reads SNHLY; CDR2 reads FYNNEI. The J segment lost 3 bases and the V segment lost 8 bases, leaving 2 bases of the junction unmatched. The CDR3 spells CASQREKETQYF. CDR3 DNA: TGTGCCAGCCAGCGGGAGAAAGAGACCCAGTACTTC. The variable domain in full, completed from reference TRBV2 and TRBJ2-5, reads EPEVTQTPSHQVTQMGQEVILRCVPISNHLYFYWYRQILGQKVEFLVSFYNNEISEKSEIFDDQFSVERPDGSNFTLKIRSTKLEDSAMYFCASQREKETQYFGPGTRLLVL.

J is TRBJ2-5 and V is TRBV29-1, with D unresolved. CDR1 and CDR2 from the germline V gene are SQVTM and ANQGSEA. The V and J ends lost 5 bases and 2 bases respectively, with 24 bases between them. The CDR3 extends over 17 amino acids. CDR3 protein: CSVLGGPQQARQETQYF. CDR3 nucleotides: TGCAGCGTTTTAGGCGGCCCACAACAAGCTAGGCAAGAGACCCAGTACTTC.

This clone has just a few counts. The chain has TRBV5-8 and TRBJ1-6; possible D gene TRBD1, 6 bases. CDR3 size: 17 residues. Deletions cut 5 bases from V and 9 bases from J, with 24 bases between. The germline gives CDR1 SGHTS, CDR2 YDEGEE. The CDR3 loop is CASRVRQGRLPGSPLHF. The CDR3 DNA reads as TGTGCCAGCAGGGTCCGGCAGGGGCGACTCCCTGGTTCACCCCTCCACTTT.

This clone occurred a few times. The chain links TRBV27 to TRBJ1-5, with a weak D call TRBD1 (6 bases). CDR3 length equals 13 residues. The germline CDR1 and CDR2 sequences are MNHEY and SMNVEV (reference sequence). Trimming removed 5 bases at V and 10 bases at J, with 15 bases between. The CDR3 is CASSGTLGPPQHF. In DNA form, the CDR3 reads TGTGCCAGCAGTGGGACACTGGGTCCTCCCCAGCATTTT.

V and J are TRBV27 and TRBJ2-7, with D tentatively TRBD1 (6 bases). CDR3 length: 13 residues. Trimming removed 5 bases at V and 6 bases at J, with 14 bases between. Per germline, CDR1 MNHEY and CDR2 SMNVEV (reference sequence). CDR3 loop: CASSVQGGREQYF. Here the CDR3 DNA reads TGTGCCAGCAGTGTACAGGGTGGACGCGAGCAGTACTTC.

This sequence joins TRBV5-4 and TRBJ2-5, with D unclear. Germline V gives CDR1 SGHNT, CDR2 YYREEE (reference sequence). The CDR3 covers 14 residues. The V gene lost 0 bases and the J gene lost 2 bases, with 8 bases spanning the gap. The CDR3 nucleotides read TGTGCCAGCAGCTTGGCCTTGCGTCAAGAGACCCAGTACTTC. Protein sequence: CASSLALRQETQYF.

On this clone: Germline and junction disagree at one end, which may indicate a read error. The chain employs TRBV5-1 and TRBJ2-1; TRBD2 matches 11 bases. The length of the CDR3 is 16 residues. The V gene's germline CDR1 is SGHRS and CDR2 YFSETQ. The CDR3 sequence: CAGSSGLAGSYNEQFF. The CDR3 bases are TGCGCCGGCAGCAGCGGACTAGCGGGCTCCTACAATGAGCAGTTCTTC.

The chain has TRBV7-9 and TRBJ2-1; no clear D gene. V lost 6 bases and J lost 5, with 11 bases in between. This CDR3 has 13 amino acids. Germline V lookup: CDR1 SEHNR, CDR2 FQNEAQ (reference sequence). The DNA of the CDR3 is TGTGCCAGCAGTCCGTCCCTAAACAATGAGCAGTTCTTC. Protein product: CASSPSLNNEQFF.

The chain is built from TRBV15 and TRBJ2-5; possible D gene TRBD1, 6 bases. Looked up from germline, CDR1 is LNHNV and CDR2 is YYDKDF (reference sequence). There are 14 residues in the CDR3. Trimming removed 1 base at V and 11 bases at J, with 17 bases between. The chain's CDR3 is CATSRGGGAEAQYF. The DNA for the CDR3 is TGTGCCACCAGCAGAGGTGGGGGCGCCGAAGCGCAGTACTTC.

The V gene is TRBV30, the J gene TRBJ2-1; possibly TRBD1 for D (6 bases). There are 15 residues in the CDR3. V was shortened by 2 bases and J by 0 bases, with 11 bases between the two germline ends. Germline assignment: CDR1 GTSNPN and CDR2 SVGIG (reference sequence). The CDR3 DNA sequence: TGTGCCTGGAGTAATACCAGGGGCTCCTACAATGAGCAGTTCTTC. This gives the protein CAWSNTRGSYNEQFF.

V usage is TRBV4-3 and J usage is TRBJ2-5, with TRBD2 identical over 11 bases. This CDR3 has 18 residues. The ends lost 1 base at V and 2 bases at J; junction bases unmatched: 9. Per the germline V gene, CDR1 is LGHNA and CDR2 is YSLEER. The CDR3 nucleotides are TGCGCCAGCAGCCAAGGCGGGACTAGCGGCCACCGGCAAGAGACCCAGTACTTC. It specifies CASSQGGTSGHRQETQYF.

This chain links TRBV9 with TRBJ1-2; 7 nucleotides match TRBD1. This CDR3 region has 14 residues. Germline V lookup: CDR1 SGDLS, CDR2 YYNGEE. V lost 4 bases to trimming and J lost 7 bases; unmatched junction nucleotides: 10. The CDR3 protein is CASSSQNRGSGYTF. CDR3 coding DNA: TGTGCCAGCAGCTCCCAGAACAGGGGCAGTGGCTACACCTTC.

The gene calls are TRBV6-5 and TRBJ1-1; D is uncertain. The length of the CDR3 is 13 residues. Germline V gene sequence: CDR1 MNHEY, CDR2 SVGAGI. V shed 6 bases and J shed 2 bases, with 10 bases lying between them. CDR3: CASSAKFNTEAFF. CDR3 DNA sequence: TGTGCCAGCAGCGCGAAATTTAACACTGAAGCTTTCTTT.

J is TRBJ2-7 and V is TRBV7-2; maybe TRBD2 (5 bases). The CDR3 is 14 residues long. CDR1 and CDR2 from the germline V gene are SGHTA and FQGNSA. V was trimmed by 6 bases and J by 7 bases, leaving 19 bases between them. DNA of the CDR3: TGTGCCAGCAGGTTTGAGGTGAGGGCGGAAGAGCAGTACTTC. It is translated as CASRFEVRAEEQYF.

The chain recombines TRBV5-1 with TRBJ1-2; TRBD1 matches 8 bases. The CDR3 has 13 residues. CDR1 and CDR2 from the germline V gene are SGHRS and YFSETQ. The J segment lost 6 bases and the V segment lost 4 bases, leaving 5 bases of the junction unmatched. The CDR3 protein is CASSPTGVNGYTF. The CDR3 DNA sequence: TGCGCCAGCAGCCCGACAGGGGTGAATGGCTACACCTTC.